This T cell receptor (beta chain) was captured by sequencing in a study of cytomegalovirus exposure and HLA in healthy donors. Across the study: Some 85 million unique TCRs, all from HLA-typed donors, were included in an early release of the data.

Points from the study as a whole: Among TCR sequences, most were rare, though some public TCRs appeared in many donors. Data from an earlier analysis indicated that most TCR beta V segments were productive either about 90% or about 30% of the time. With later analysis, a missense DCLRE1C variant became linked to TCR beta V- and J-gene trimming.

A remark on this clone: Its antigen is as yet unknown.

Germline V gene lookup returns CDR1 WSHSY and CDR2 SAAADI. The CDR3 consists of 13 residues. V was cut by 9 bases and J by 2 bases, with 11 bases left in between. This PCR relied on a set of 60 Vbeta primers and 13 Jbeta primers. Method: immunoSEQ multiplex PCR; TCRdb's copy keeps in-frame clones and lacks some. The sample shows under 130,000 clones, roughly 79% of them seen only once. The clonotype comes from a man aged 45 to 65 in good health and CMV-seropositive. Material for sequencing was PBMCs. V gene TRBV10-2 combines with J gene TRBJ1-5, with D maybe TRBD1 (5 bases). As DNA, the CDR3 is TGCGCCAGTTACGCGGGGGGCAATCAGCCCCAGCATTTT. Its translation: CASYAGGNQPQHF.